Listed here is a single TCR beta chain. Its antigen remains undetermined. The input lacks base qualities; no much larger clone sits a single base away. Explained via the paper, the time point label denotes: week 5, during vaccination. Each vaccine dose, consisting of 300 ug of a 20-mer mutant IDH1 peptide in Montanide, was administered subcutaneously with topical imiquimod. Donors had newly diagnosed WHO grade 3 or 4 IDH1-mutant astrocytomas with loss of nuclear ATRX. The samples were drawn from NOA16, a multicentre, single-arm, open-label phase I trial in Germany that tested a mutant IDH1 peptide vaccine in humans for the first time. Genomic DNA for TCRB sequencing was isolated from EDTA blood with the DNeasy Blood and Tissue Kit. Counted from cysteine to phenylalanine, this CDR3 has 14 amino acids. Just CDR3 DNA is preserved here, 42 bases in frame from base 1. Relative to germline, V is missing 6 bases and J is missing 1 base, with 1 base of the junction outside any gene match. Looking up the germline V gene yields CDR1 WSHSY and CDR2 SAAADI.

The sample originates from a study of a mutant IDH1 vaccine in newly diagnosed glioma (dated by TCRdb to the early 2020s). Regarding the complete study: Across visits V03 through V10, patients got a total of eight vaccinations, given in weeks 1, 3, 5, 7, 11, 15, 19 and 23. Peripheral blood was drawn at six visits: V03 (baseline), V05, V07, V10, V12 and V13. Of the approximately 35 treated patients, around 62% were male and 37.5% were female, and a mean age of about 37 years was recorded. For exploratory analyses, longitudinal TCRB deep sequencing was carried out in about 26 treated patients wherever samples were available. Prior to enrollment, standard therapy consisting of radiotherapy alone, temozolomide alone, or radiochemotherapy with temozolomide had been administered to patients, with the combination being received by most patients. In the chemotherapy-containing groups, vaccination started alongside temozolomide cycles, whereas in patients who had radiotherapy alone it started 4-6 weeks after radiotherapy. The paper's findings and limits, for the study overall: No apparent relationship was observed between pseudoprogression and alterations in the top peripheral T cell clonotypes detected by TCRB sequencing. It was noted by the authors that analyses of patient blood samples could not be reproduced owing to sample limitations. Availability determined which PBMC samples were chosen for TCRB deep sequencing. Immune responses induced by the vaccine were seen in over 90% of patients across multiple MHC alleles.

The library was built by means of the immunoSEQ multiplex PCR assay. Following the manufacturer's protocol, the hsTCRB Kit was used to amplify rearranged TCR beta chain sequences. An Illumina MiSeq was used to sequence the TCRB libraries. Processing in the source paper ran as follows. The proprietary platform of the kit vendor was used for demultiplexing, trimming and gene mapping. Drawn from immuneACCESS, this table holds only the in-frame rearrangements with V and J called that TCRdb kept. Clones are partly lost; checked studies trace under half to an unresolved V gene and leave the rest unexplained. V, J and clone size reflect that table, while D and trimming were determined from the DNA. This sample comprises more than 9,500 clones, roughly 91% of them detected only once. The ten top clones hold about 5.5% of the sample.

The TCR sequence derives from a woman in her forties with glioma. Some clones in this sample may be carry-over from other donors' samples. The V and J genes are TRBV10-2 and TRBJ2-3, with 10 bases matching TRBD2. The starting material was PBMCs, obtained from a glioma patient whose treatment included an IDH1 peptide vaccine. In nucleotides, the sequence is TGCGCCAGCAGCCTAGCGGGAGGCACAGATACGCAGTATTTT. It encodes CASSLAGGTDTQYF.